Below, 28 T cell receptor beta chains from the same sample are listed, as sequenced in a study of cytomegalovirus exposure and HLA in healthy donors. PCR amplification relied on 60 Vbeta primers (plus 13 Jbeta primers). Sequenced by immunoSEQ multiplex PCR; TCRdb stores in-frame clones only, minus some. This sample has under 200,000 clones, with around 85% found just once. Material: PBMCs. The origin of the receptors is a human donor in good health.

The CDR3 sequence: CASSNPGLGYEQYF. The CDR3 nucleotides read TGTGCCAGCAGTAACCCGGGACTAGGTTACGAGCAGTACTTC. The chain recombines TRBV6-5 with TRBJ2-7; 8 nucleotides line up with TRBD2. The CDR3 is 14 amino acids. V lost 5 bases, J lost 4 bases, and 7 bases stayed unmatched. CDR1 is MNHEY, CDR2 SVGAGI, per germline.

The J gene is TRBJ1-1, the V gene TRBV5-1, with TRBD1 matching over 8 bases. There are 14 residues in the CDR3. Trimming at V came to 4 bases and at J to 5 bases, leaving 7 bases not matched to a gene. CDR1 SGHRS and CDR2 YFSETQ come from the germline V gene. CDR3 region: CASSPQGGDTEAFF. The CDR3 DNA sequence: TGCGCCAGCAGCCCACAGGGGGGTGATACTGAAGCTTTCTTT. The whole variable domain, filled in from reference TRBV5-1 and TRBJ1-1, reads KAGVTQTPRYLIKTRGQQVTLSCSPISGHRSVSWYQQTPGQGLQFLFEYFSETQRNKGNFPGRFSGRQFSNSRSEMNVSTLELGDSALYLCASSPQGGDTEAFFGQGTRLTVV.

The V gene is TRBV6-6, the J gene TRBJ2-7, with D perhaps matching TRBD1 (5 bases). The ends were cut back, 2 bases at V and 2 bases at J, with 13 bases in the middle. The CDR3 spans 15 residues. In germline, CDR1 is MNHNY, CDR2 SVGAGI (reference sequence). The CDR3: CASSYGAGRAYEQYF. As DNA, the CDR3 is TGTGCCAGCAGTTACGGGGCAGGCCGGGCCTACGAGCAGTACTTC.

V is TRBV4-2 and J is TRBJ2-1, with TRBD2 matching 11 bases. J gave up 1 base and V 4 bases, and 12 bases lay outside the gene matches. This CDR3 is 19 amino acids long. The V gene's germline CDR1 is LGHNA and CDR2 YNFKEQ. In DNA, the CDR3 is TGTGCCAGCAGCCGAGACTACAGAGGGACTAGCGGTTCCTACAATGAGCAGTTCTTC. Amino acid sequence: CASSRDYRGTSGSYNEQFF.

Of note for this clone: This CDR3 is also generated by other DNA sequences in the sample. The gene calls are TRBV5-5 and TRBJ1-1, with 8 bases identical to TRBD1. CDR3 length: 18 residues. The germline CDR1 and CDR2 sequences are SGHKS and YYEKEE (reference sequence). The trim removed 0 bases at V and 5 bases at J, leaving 15 bases unmatched. DNA of the CDR3: TGTGCCAGCAGCTTGGACGGACAGGGCGCGGGTGGATGGACTGAAGCTTTCTTT. It codes for CASSLDGQGAGGWTEAFF.

This clone was observed a single time. For the CDR3, the DNA is TGTGCCAGCAGCTTAGCCCAGAACACTGAAGCTTTCTTT. Its protein product is CASSLAQNTEAFF. The chain has TRBV7-6 and TRBJ1-1; D remains ambiguous. Germline V CDR1 and CDR2: SGHVS, FNYEAQ. This CDR3 has 13 residues. Trimming took 0 bases from V and 1 from J, leaving 3 bases between them.

The CDR3 is CASSQAAGGPREQYF. CDR3 DNA: TGCGCCAGCAGCCAAGCTGCGGGGGGGCCTCGGGAGCAGTACTTC. This chain connects TRBV4-3 to TRBJ2-7; 9 bases agree with TRBD2. Germline assignment: CDR1 LGHNA and CDR2 YSLEER. With 1 base clipped from V and 7 bases from J, the junction kept 8 bases outside the gene matches. The CDR3 spans 15 residues.

The chain uses TRBV4-3 and TRBJ2-5; D might be TRBD1 (6 bases). The CDR3 has 16 amino acids. Trimming removed 1 base from V and 0 bases from J, with 12 bases in between. The germline gives CDR1 LGHNA, CDR2 YSLEER. CDR3 protein: CASSQGTASDQETQYF. The DNA for the CDR3 is TGCGCCAGCAGCCAAGGGACAGCAAGTGACCAAGAGACCCAGTACTTC.

V is TRBV11-3 and J is TRBJ2-7; D is unclear. Germline assignment: CDR1 SGHNT and CDR2 YENEEA. Trimming took 1 base from V and 2 from J, leaving 12 bases between them. This CDR3 region has 15 residues. The DNA for the CDR3 is TGTGCCAGCAGCTTAGTAAGTGGCGGAACCTACGAGCAGTACTTC. This encodes CASSLVSGGTYEQYF. The entire variable domain, with the rest obtained from reference TRBV11-3 and TRBJ2-7, is as follows: EAGVVQSPRYKIIEKKQPVAFWCNPISGHNTLYWYLQNLGQGPELLIRYENEEAVDDSQLPKDRFSAERLKGVDSTLKIQPAELGDSAVYLCASSLVSGGTYEQYFGPGTRLTVT.

This clone has a handful of counts. This chain links TRBV9 with TRBJ1-6, with unresolved D. This CDR3 contains 18 residues. Germline CDR1 and CDR2: SGDLS and YYNGEE. V was trimmed by 3 bases and J by 0 bases, leaving 16 bases between them. The CDR3 DNA is TGTGCCAGCAGCGGACCGTTGGACGGGGACTCCTATAATTCACCCCTCCACTTT. Protein product: CASSGPLDGDSYNSPLHF.

The rearrangement links TRBV11-2 to TRBJ2-7, with 7 bases matching TRBD1. This CDR3 contains 14 residues. Losses at the gene ends were 1 base for V and 5 bases for J; bases not matched to a gene: 5. The germline V gene has CDR1 SGHAT and CDR2 FQNNGV. This CDR3 reads CASSLATGWHEQYF. The CDR3 coding sequence is TGTGCCAGCAGCTTAGCGACAGGGTGGCACGAGCAGTACTTC.

The rearrangement uses TRBV7-2 and TRBJ2-3; 13 bases agree with TRBD2. The ends lost 5 bases at V and 4 bases at J; junction bases unmatched: 15. The CDR3 contains 19 residues. Per germline, CDR1 SGHTA and CDR2 FQGNSA. CDR3 protein: CASSLTSGGFYSLSDTQYF. For the CDR3, the DNA is TGTGCCAGCAGCCTGACTAGCGGGGGGTTTTATAGCCTCTCAGATACGCAGTATTTT.

The chain couples TRBV6-1 to TRBJ2-5; D possibly corresponds to TRBD1 (6 bases). Germline V CDR1 and CDR2: MNHNS, SASEGT. The CDR3 has 14 amino acids. V was shortened by 6 bases and J by 2 bases, with 13 bases between the two germline ends. CDR3 loop: CASRGAGGQETQYF. CDR3 nucleotides: TGTGCCAGCAGGGGGGCCGGCGGGCAAGAGACCCAGTACTTC.

This clone was seen just once. The chain couples TRBV7-9 to TRBJ1-4, with D uncertain. The CDR3 has 14 amino acids. Germline loops: CDR1 SEHNR, CDR2 FQNEAQ (reference sequence). V lost 4 bases to trimming and J lost 0 bases, with 6 bases between them. The CDR3 here is CASSSGATNEKLFF. The CDR3 DNA reads as TGTGCCAGCAGCTCGGGTGCAACTAATGAAAAACTGTTTTTT.

The rearrangement joins TRBV4-1 to TRBJ2-7; TRBD1 agrees at 7 bases. The CDR3 spans 15 residues. Germline values: CDR1 MGHRA, CDR2 YSYEKL. V lost 0 bases, J lost 6 bases, and 8 bases stayed unmatched. The CDR3 DNA is TGCGCCAGCAGCCAAGATGGAGACAGGGTGAGCGAGCAGTACTTC. Translated: CASSQDGDRVSEQYF.

V and J are TRBV6-5 and TRBJ2-7, with 7 positions matching TRBD2. The CDR3 has 15 amino acids. CDR1 is MNHEY and CDR2 is SVGAGI in the germline V gene. J lost 0 bases, V lost 2 bases, and 4 bases had no gene match. This CDR3 reads CASSYEAGISYEQYF. The DNA for the CDR3 is TGTGCCAGCAGTTACGAAGCGGGGATCTCCTACGAGCAGTACTTC.

The V and J genes are TRBV2 and TRBJ1-4, with D hard to call. The CDR3 contains 15 residues. Between the trimmed V and J ends, which lost 6 bases and 8 bases, there was a span of 19 bases. CDR1 and CDR2 (germline): SNHLY, FYNNEI. CDR3: CASRPDTTGMEKLFF. Here the CDR3 DNA reads TGTGCCAGCAGACCCGACACCACCGGCATGGAAAAACTGTTTTTT.

The chain carries TRBV19 and TRBJ2-7; D might be TRBD2 (5 bases). The CDR3 spans 15 residues. Germline CDR1 LNHDA, CDR2 SQIVND (reference sequence). Trimming took off 5 bases at V and 5 bases at J, with 19 bases between the two ends. CDR3 protein: CASSPPSGLYHEQYF. CDR3 DNA: TGTGCCAGTAGTCCACCTTCAGGACTCTATCACGAGCAGTACTTC. Together with reference TRBV19 and TRBJ2-7, the CDR3 gives the full variable domain: DGGITQSPKYLFRKEGQNVTLSCEQNLNHDAMYWYRQDPGQGLRLIYYSQIVNDFQKGDIAEGYSVSREKKESFPLTVTSAQKNPTAFYLCASSPPSGLYHEQYFGPGTRLTVT.

The genes are TRBV4-2 and TRBJ2-3; 9 bases align to TRBD2. The CDR3 has 16 residues. V lost 3 bases, J lost 1 base, and 5 bases stayed unmatched. The germline gives CDR1 LGHNA, CDR2 YNFKEQ. CDR3 bases: TGTGCCAGCAGCCACTATCAGCGGGGGGGCACAGATACGCAGTATTTT. Translation: CASSHYQRGGTDTQYF.

V is TRBV7-2 and J is TRBJ2-3; 11 bases align to TRBD1. The CDR3 is 15 residues long. The ends lost 5 bases at V and 3 bases at J; junction bases unmatched: 4. Per germline, CDR1 SGHTA and CDR2 FQGNSA. This chain's CDR3 is CASSIGTGGTDTQYF. CDR3 in DNA: TGTGCCAGCAGCATCGGGACAGGGGGAACAGATACGCAGTATTTT.

V and J are TRBV7-9 and TRBJ2-1; TRBD2 aligns across 14 bases. The J segment lost 4 bases and the V segment lost 3 bases, leaving 8 bases of the junction unmatched. From germline, CDR1 is SEHNR and CDR2 FQNEAQ (reference sequence). The CDR3 runs 18 residues. CDR3 protein: CASSFRRLAGGRYNEQFF. As DNA, the CDR3 is TGTGCCAGCAGCTTCAGACGACTAGCGGGGGGGCGGTACAATGAGCAGTTCTTC.

The chain combines TRBV9 with TRBJ1-4, with a weak D call TRBD1 (5 bases). CDR1 is SGDLS, CDR2 YYNGEE, per germline. The CDR3 is made up of 17 amino acids. Trimming took off 2 bases at V and 8 bases at J, with 22 bases between the two ends. Here the CDR3 DNA reads TGTGCCAGCAGCGTCCTGTCAGGGAGGGGTTTGGAAGAAAAACTGTTTTTT. Its protein is CASSVLSGRGLEEKLFF.

Turning to this clone: Relative to the germline gene, one junction end is altered; a read error may explain this. This chain joins TRBV4-1 and TRBJ1-2; TRBD1 matches 8 bases. The germline CDR1 and CDR2 sequences are MGHRA and YSYEKL. There are 12 residues in the CDR3. CDR3 DNA: TGCGCCAGCAGCCATCCAGGGGGCTCGGAATTATTC. This sequence encodes CASSHPGGSELF.

The chain recombines TRBV7-2 with TRBJ2-1; 11 nucleotides line up with TRBD1. Germline V lookup: CDR1 SGHTA, CDR2 FQGNSA. V shed 4 bases and J 2 bases; nucleotides not matched to a gene: 1. The CDR3 has 15 amino acids. CDR3 sequence: CASSSDRGPYNEQFF. For the CDR3, the DNA is TGTGCCAGCAGCTCGGACAGGGGGCCCTACAATGAGCAGTTCTTC.

The genes are TRBV7-9 and TRBJ1-6; D gene ambiguous. The CDR3 is 14 amino acids. V was clipped by 6 bases and J by 0 bases, with 6 bases between them. CDR1 and CDR2 from the germline V gene are SEHNR and FQNEAQ (reference sequence). The CDR3 DNA sequence: TGTGCCAGCAGACAGAGCTCCTATAATTCACCCCTCCACTTT. This translates into CASRQSSYNSPLHF.

The sample holds one count of this clone. The chain joins TRBV10-2 to TRBJ2-7; TRBD2 agrees at 8 bases. CDR1 and CDR2 (germline): WSHSY, SAAADI. The CDR3 extends over 16 amino acids. The junction had 9 bases not matched to a gene; V was cut back by 3 bases and J by 2 bases. CDR3 DNA: TGCGCCAGCAGTGATATTGGGCGGGGGGTCACCTACGAGCAGTACTTC. This codes for CASSDIGRGVTYEQYF.

J is TRBJ1-5 and V is TRBV6-1; 11 positions match TRBD1. The CDR3 sequence is 15 residues long. Germline CDR1 and CDR2: MNHNS and SASEGT. Trimming at V came to 5 bases and at J to 4 bases, leaving 4 bases not matched to a gene. The chain's CDR3 is CASSPGTGGNQPQHF. For the CDR3, the DNA is TGTGCCAGCAGTCCCGGGACAGGGGGTAATCAGCCCCAGCATTTT.

The chain is built from TRBV7-3 and TRBJ2-3; D call uncertain. V was shortened by 5 bases and J by 6 bases, with 15 bases between the two germline ends. Germline V lookup: CDR1 SGHTA, CDR2 FQGTGA. This CDR3 is 14 amino acids long. The CDR3 DNA follows: TGTGCCAGCAGCACGCAGGCCTCTCGGGATACGCAGTATTTT. Translating it yields CASSTQASRDTQYF.